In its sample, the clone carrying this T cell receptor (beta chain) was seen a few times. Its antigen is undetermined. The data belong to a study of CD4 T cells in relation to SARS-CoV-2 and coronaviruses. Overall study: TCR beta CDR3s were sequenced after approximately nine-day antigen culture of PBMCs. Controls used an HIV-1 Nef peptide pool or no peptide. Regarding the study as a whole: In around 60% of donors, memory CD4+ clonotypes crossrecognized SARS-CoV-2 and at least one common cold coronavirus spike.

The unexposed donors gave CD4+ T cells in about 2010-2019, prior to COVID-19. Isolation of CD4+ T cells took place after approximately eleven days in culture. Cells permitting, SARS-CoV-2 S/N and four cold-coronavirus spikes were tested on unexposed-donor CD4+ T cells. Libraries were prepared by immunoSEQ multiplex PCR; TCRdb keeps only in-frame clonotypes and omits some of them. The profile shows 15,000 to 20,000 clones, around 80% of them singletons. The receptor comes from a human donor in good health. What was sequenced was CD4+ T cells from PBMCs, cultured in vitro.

CDR3 protein: CASSVTGLREETQYF. The CDR3, as DNA: TGTGCCAGCAGCGTAACCGGGCTCCGCGAGGAGACCCAGTACTTC. The J gene is TRBJ2-5, the V gene TRBV9; D gene ambiguous. V was pared by 1 base and J by 5 bases, with 15 bases between. The CDR3 covers 15 residues. Looked up from germline, CDR1 is SGDLS and CDR2 is YYNGEE. Complete variable domain (other parts from reference TRBV9 and TRBJ2-5): DSGVTQTPKHLITATGQRVTLRCSPRSGDLSVYWYQQSLDQGLQFLIQYYNGEERAKGNILERFSAQQFPDLHSELNLSSLELGDSALYFCASSVTGLREETQYFGPGTRLLVL.